This T cell receptor (beta chain) was recovered during a study of T cell repertoires in cytomegalovirus infection (dated by TCRdb to the late 2010s). With regard to the full study: Donor HLA type was relevant to the analysis, as public TCR beta signatures indicated carriage of CMV infection together with the matching HLA type. What the authors observed across the whole study: Carriers of CMV infection plus the relevant HLA type were discriminated by the cumulative frequency of public TCR beta family members in the study cohort and in an independent roughly 340-donor cohort. The ex vivo response was dominated by HLA-C-restricted CMV-specific TCR beta clonotypes, which also provided the single most frequent clonotype in two of eight donors.

The reads were generated on an Illumina HiSeq 1500. TCRdb trimmed the raw reads at Q25, called clones with MiXCR and kept productive beta chains. For every CDR3 protein sequence, its rows merge into one entry that carries the most common genes and DNA. Present in this sample are about 740,000 distinct CDR3 sequences, roughly a third of which were seen just once. The biggest ten clones account for 2.8% of the sample. As regards this clonotype: The specificity of this receptor is unknown. Base qualities are not provided; no much larger clone lies one nucleotide away.

According to the germline V gene (reference sequence), CDR1 reads MNHEY and CDR2 reads SMNVEV. Including the terminal cysteine and phenylalanine, the CDR3 comprises 16 residues. Only the CDR3 portion is preserved as DNA: 48 bases, with reading frame beginning at the first base. Compared with germline, V lacks 1 base and J lacks 4 bases; bases without a gene match: 7. The chain is made from TRBV27 and TRBJ2-5; TRBD1 aligns with 9 central bases. The TCR was taken from a human donor in good health (CMV status not recorded). Some clones in this sample may be carry-over from other donors' samples. The sequenced sample was PBMCs. The nucleotides read TGTGCCAGCAGTTTATACCGGGACAGGGTTGGAGAGACCCAGTACTTC. The resulting protein is CASSLYRDRVGETQYF.